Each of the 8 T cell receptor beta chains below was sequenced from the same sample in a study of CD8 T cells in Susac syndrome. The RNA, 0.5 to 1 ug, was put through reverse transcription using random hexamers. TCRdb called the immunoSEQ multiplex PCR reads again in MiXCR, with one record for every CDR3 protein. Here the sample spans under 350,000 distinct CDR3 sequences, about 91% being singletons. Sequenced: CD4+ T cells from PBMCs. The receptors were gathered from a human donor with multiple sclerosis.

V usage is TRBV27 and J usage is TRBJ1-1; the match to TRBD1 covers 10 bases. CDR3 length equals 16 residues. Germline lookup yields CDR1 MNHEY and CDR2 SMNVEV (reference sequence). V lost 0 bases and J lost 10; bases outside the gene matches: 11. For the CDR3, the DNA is TGTGCCAGCAGTTTATCGATTCCGGGACAGGGGAGATCAGCTTTCTTT. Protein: CASSLSIPGQGRSAFF.

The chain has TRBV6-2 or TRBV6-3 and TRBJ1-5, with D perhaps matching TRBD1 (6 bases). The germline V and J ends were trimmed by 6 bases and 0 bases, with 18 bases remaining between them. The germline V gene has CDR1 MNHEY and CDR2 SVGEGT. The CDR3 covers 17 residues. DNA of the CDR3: TGTGCCAGCAGGACCGGTGGACAGCTTTATAGCAATCAGCCCCAGCATTTT. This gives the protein CASRTGGQLYSNQPQHF.

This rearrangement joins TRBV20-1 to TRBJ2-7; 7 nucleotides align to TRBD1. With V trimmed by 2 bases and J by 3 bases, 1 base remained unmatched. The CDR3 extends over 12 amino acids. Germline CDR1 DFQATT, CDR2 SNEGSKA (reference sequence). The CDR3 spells CSARRTGYEQYF. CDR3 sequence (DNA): TGCAGTGCTAGACGGACAGGCTACGAGCAGTACTTC.

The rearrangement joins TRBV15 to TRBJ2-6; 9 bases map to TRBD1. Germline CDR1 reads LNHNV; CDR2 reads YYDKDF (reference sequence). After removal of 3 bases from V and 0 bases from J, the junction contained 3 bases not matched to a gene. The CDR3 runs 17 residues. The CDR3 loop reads CATSRGTGSSGANVLTF. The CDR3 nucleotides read TGTGCCACCAGCAGGGGGACAGGGTCCTCTGGGGCCAACGTCCTGACTTTC.

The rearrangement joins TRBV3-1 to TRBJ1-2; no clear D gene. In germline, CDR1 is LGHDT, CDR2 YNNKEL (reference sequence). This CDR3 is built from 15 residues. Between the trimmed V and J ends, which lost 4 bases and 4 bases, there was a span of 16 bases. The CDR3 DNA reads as TGTGCCAGCAGCCCTCGGCGATCCGAGGGCTATGGCTACACCTTC. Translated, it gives CASSPRRSEGYGYTF.

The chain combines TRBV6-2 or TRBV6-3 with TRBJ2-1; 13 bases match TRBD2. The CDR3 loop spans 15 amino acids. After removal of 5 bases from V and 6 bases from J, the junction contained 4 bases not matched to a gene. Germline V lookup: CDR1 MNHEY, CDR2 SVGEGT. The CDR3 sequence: CASSQGLAGVNEQFF. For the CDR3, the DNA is TGTGCCAGCAGTCAAGGACTAGCGGGAGTCAATGAGCAGTTCTTC.

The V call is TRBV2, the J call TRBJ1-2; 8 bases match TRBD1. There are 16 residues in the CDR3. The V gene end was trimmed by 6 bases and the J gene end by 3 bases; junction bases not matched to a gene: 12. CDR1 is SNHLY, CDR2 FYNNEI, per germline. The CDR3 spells CASSERTGFGHYGYTF. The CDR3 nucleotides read TGTGCCAGCAGCGAAAGGACAGGGTTTGGGCACTATGGCTACACCTTC.

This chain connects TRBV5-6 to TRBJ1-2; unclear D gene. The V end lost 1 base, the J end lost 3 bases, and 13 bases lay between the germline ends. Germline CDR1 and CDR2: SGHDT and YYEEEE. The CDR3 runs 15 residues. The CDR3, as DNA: TGTGCCAGCAGCTTGATTGGCACGAGAGACTATGGCTACACCTTC. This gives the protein CASSLIGTRDYGYTF.